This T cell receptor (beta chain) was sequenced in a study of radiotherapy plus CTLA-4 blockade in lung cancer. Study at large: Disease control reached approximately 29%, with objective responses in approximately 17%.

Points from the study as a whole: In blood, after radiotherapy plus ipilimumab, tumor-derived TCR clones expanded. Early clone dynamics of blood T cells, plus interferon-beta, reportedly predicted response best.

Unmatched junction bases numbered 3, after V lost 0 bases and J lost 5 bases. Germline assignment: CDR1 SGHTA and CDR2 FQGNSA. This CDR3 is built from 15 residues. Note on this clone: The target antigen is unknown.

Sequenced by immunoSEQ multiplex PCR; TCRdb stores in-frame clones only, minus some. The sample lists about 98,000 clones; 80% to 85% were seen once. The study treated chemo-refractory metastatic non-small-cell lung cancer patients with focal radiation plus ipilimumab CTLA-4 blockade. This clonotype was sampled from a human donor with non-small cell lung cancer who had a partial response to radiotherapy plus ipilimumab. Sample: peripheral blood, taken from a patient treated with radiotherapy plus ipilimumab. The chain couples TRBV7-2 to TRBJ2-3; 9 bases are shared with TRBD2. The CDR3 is CASSLAQLAGDTQYF. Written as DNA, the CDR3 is TGTGCCAGCAGCTTAGCCCAACTAGCGGGAGATACGCAGTATTTT.